This T cell receptor beta chain was recorded in a study of shared clonotypes between healthy human individuals. About the study: Used for every donor were three CD4 naive, three CD4 memory, two CD8 naive and one CD8 memory plate. Study outcomes and limitations: An anticipated effect of sequencing depth on clonotype sharing among donors was recognized.

Each cell subset's genomic DNA was divided evenly among several immunoSEQ plates. TCRdb's table, derived via immunoSEQ multiplex PCR, lists solely in-frame clones and lacks some. The profile shows hundreds of thousands of clones, roughly 70% of them singletons. In the case of this clone: The target antigen is unknown.

Germline V gene lookup returns CDR1 SGHRS and CDR2 YFSETQ. The J segment lost 3 bases and the V segment lost 4 bases, leaving 8 bases of the junction unmatched. The CDR3 is 16 amino acids. Material: memory CD4+ T cells sorted from blood. Regarding subset: CD45RA-negative fraction. The receptor was derived from a man aged 25 to 45 in good health. The chain is built from TRBV5-1 and TRBJ2-2; TRBD1 agrees at 8 bases. CDR3 DNA sequence: TGCGCCAGCAGCCACGGACAGGGTTGGGACACCGGGGAGCTGTTTTTT. This encodes CASSHGQGWDTGELFF.